These 26 T cell receptor beta chains were all obtained from the same sample, sequenced in a study of shared clonotypes between healthy human individuals. Produced via immunoSEQ multiplex PCR; TCRdb's table is partial and in-frame only. This sample has roughly 2,000,000 clones, with approximately 94% found just once. CD45RO-negative, CCR7-selected cells formed the naive CD8 fraction, which excluded terminally differentiated effector memory CD45RA+ cells. The sequenced sample was naive CD8+ T cells sorted from blood. The receptors come from a man aged 18 to 29 in good health.

This chain uses TRBV19 with TRBJ1-1; 9 bases are a match to TRBD1. Germline CDR1 is LNHDA and CDR2 is SQIVND (reference sequence). The CDR3 runs to 18 residues. V lost 5 bases and J lost 3; bases outside the gene matches: 16. In DNA form, the CDR3 reads TGTGCCAGTAGTCTACAGGGACAGGGCGTGCATTGGGACACTGAAGCTTTCTTT. Its translation: CASSLQGQGVHWDTEAFF.

The CDR3 DNA follows: TGTGCCAGCAGCCCCGAGGTGTTGAGGGAGCAGTACTTC. Translation: CASSPEVLREQYF. The V call is TRBV7-9, the J call TRBJ2-7; unclear D gene. This CDR3 contains 13 residues. V gave up 5 bases and J gave up 7 bases, with 15 bases separating them. The germline V gene encodes CDR1 SEHNR and CDR2 FQNEAQ (reference sequence).

The rearrangement joins TRBV9 to TRBJ2-3; possibly TRBD2 for D (5 bases). Per the germline V gene, CDR1 is SGDLS and CDR2 is YYNGEE. CDR3 length: 15 amino acids. Trimming shortened V by 3 bases and J by 0 bases, and 11 bases separated the two germline ends. CDR3 sequence: CASSEEWTSTDTQYF. DNA for the CDR3: TGTGCCAGCAGCGAGGAATGGACTAGCACAGATACGCAGTATTTT.

The chain links TRBV15 to TRBJ2-2; the match to TRBD1 covers 7 bases. The junction had 7 bases not matched to a gene; V was cut back by 3 bases and J by 12 bases. This CDR3 contains 13 residues. Germline-derived CDR1 and CDR2 are LNHNV and YYDKDF (reference sequence). The CDR3 DNA reads as TGTGCCACCAGCAGCTCAGGGGGTGGGAAGCTGTTTTTT. It translates to CATSSSGGGKLFF.

The rearrangement uses TRBV27 and TRBJ2-6; 10 bases are shared with TRBD1. The V and J ends lost 2 bases and 0 bases, in that order; junction bases with no gene match: 4. The germline V gene has CDR1 MNHEY and CDR2 SMNVEV (reference sequence). The CDR3 is made up of 18 amino acids. In DNA form, the CDR3 reads TGTGCCAGCAGTTTACGGACAGGGGGTCCCTCTGGGGCCAACGTCCTGACTTTC. Encoded protein: CASSLRTGGPSGANVLTF.

Concerning this clone itself: Other DNA sequences within the sample encode an identical CDR3. The CDR3 protein is CASSYSTATDTQYF. The CDR3 bases are TGTGCCAGCAGTTACTCGACAGCGACAGATACGCAGTATTTT. This sequence joins TRBV6-5 and TRBJ2-3; TRBD1 might be the D (5 bases). V lost 0 bases and J 3 bases, leaving 7 bases between the germline ends. Germline lookup yields CDR1 MNHEY and CDR2 SVGAGI. The CDR3 is made up of 14 amino acids.

The V and J genes are TRBV6-6 and TRBJ2-1; no reliable D call. The V gene's germline CDR1 is MNHNY and CDR2 SVGAGI (reference sequence). V dropped 4 bases and J dropped 5 bases, with 15 bases sitting between them. CDR3 length: 15 residues. CDR3 region: CASSLPLATDNEQFF. CDR3 bases: TGTGCCAGCAGTTTACCCCTCGCGACGGACAATGAGCAGTTCTTC.

The rearrangement uses TRBV11-2 and TRBJ2-1; 14 nucleotides agree with TRBD2. V gave up 5 bases and J gave up 6 bases; unmatched junction bases: 9. The CDR3 loop spans 17 amino acids. Germline V gene sequence: CDR1 SGHAT, CDR2 FQNNGV. CDR3 nucleotides: TGTGCCAGCAGCATCGGGACTAGCGGGAGAAATCGCAATGAGCAGTTCTTC. Translation: CASSIGTSGRNRNEQFF.

Remarks on this clone: The identical CDR3 is also encoded by other nucleotide sequences in the sample. The rearrangement joins TRBV28 to TRBJ1-6, with TRBD1 matching 7 bases. Unmatched junction bases numbered 3, after V lost 6 bases and J lost 7 bases. The CDR3 length is 13 residues. In germline, CDR1 is MDHEN, CDR2 SYDVKM. The CDR3 DNA reads TGTGCCAGCAGGGGGACAGACAATTCACCCCTCCACTTT. Translated, it gives CASRGTDNSPLHF. The full variable domain, in which reference TRBV28 and TRBJ1-6 provide the parts outside the CDR3, is DVKVTQSSRYLVKRTGEKVFLECVQDMDHENMFWYRQDPGLGLRLIYFSYDVKMKEKGDIPEGYSVSREKKERFSLILESASTNQTSMYLCASRGTDNSPLHFGNGTRLTVT.

The V call is TRBV2, the J call TRBJ2-7; 9 bases map to TRBD1. Germline V gene data show CDR1 as SNHLY and CDR2 as FYNNEI. The CDR3 contains 16 residues. The trim removed 3 bases at V and 2 bases at J, leaving 8 bases unmatched. The CDR3 coding sequence is TGTGCCAGCAGTGACCCCGGGACAGGGTTAACCTACGAGCAGTACTTC. Its translation is CASSDPGTGLTYEQYF.

This rearrangement joins TRBV2 to TRBJ2-1; 8 bases map to TRBD2. The germline V gene has CDR1 SNHLY and CDR2 FYNNEI. V shed 6 bases, J shed 4 bases, and the junction held 14 bases outside the gene matches. CDR3 length: 17 residues. The CDR3 region has the DNA TGTGCCAGCAGCACTCCCAGCGGTAGCGGGGTGTACAATGAGCAGTTCTTC. Amino acid sequence: CASSTPSGSGVYNEQFF. Filled out from reference TRBV2 and TRBJ2-1, the complete variable domain reads EPEVTQTPSHQVTQMGQEVILRCVPISNHLYFYWYRQILGQKVEFLVSFYNNEISEKSEIFDDQFSVERPDGSNFTLKIRSTKLEDSAMYFCASSTPSGSGVYNEQFFGPGTRLTVL.

This clone was seen a single time. The genes are TRBV20-1 and TRBJ2-1; D gene ambiguous. Per the germline V gene, CDR1 is DFQATT and CDR2 is SNEGSKA (reference sequence). The CDR3 contains 11 residues. Trimming removed 6 bases from V and 5 bases from J, with 8 bases in between. Here the CDR3 DNA reads TGCAGTGCCCTAGTCGACAATGAGCAGTTCTTC. This translates into CSALVDNEQFF.

This chain connects TRBV6-6 to TRBJ2-7, with D tentatively TRBD1 (5 bases). This CDR3 is 14 amino acids long. CDR1 is MNHNY and CDR2 is SVGAGI in the germline V gene (reference sequence). V was clipped by 4 bases and J by 3 bases, with 13 bases between them. The CDR3 coding sequence is TGTGCCAGCAGTTCCCAGACAGAAGTCTACGAGCAGTACTTC. The encoded protein is CASSSQTEVYEQYF.

CDR3 DNA: TGTGCCAGCACCCCTCATCTAGGCGACCCCGGGGCTTTCTTT. Protein: CASTPHLGDPGAFF. The chain carries TRBV7-9 and TRBJ1-1; D not certain. V was shortened by 7 bases and J by 11 bases, with 23 bases between the two germline ends. The germline V gene encodes CDR1 SEHNR and CDR2 FQNEAQ (reference sequence). The CDR3 is made up of 14 amino acids.

This clone has a handful of counts. The V call is TRBV4-1, the J call TRBJ2-1; the match to TRBD2 covers 9 bases. The CDR3 is 12 amino acids. Losses at the gene ends were 0 bases for V and 14 bases for J; bases not matched to a gene: 2. CDR1 is MGHRA, CDR2 YSYEKL, per germline. CDR3 amino acids: CASSQDASGEFF. The CDR3 region has the DNA TGCGCCAGCAGCCAAGACGCTAGCGGGGAGTTCTTC.

J is TRBJ2-1 and V is TRBV27, with 9 bases matching TRBD2. The CDR3 spans 16 residues. V lost 1 base and J lost 4; bases outside the gene matches: 5. Germline V gene lookup returns CDR1 MNHEY and CDR2 SMNVEV (reference sequence). The CDR3 loop reads CASSLLAGVRYNEQFF. Written as DNA, the CDR3 is TGTGCCAGCAGTTTATTAGCGGGAGTACGGTACAATGAGCAGTTCTTC.

The chain has TRBV11-1 and TRBJ1-4; D ambiguous. Trimming cost V 2 bases and J 8 bases, with 18 bases left between them. The germline V gene has CDR1 SGHAT and CDR2 FQDESV (reference sequence). The CDR3 consists of 16 residues. CDR3 residues: CASSLTTGAEEEKLFF. The DNA of the CDR3 is TGTGCCAGCAGCTTAACCACTGGCGCCGAGGAGGAAAAACTGTTTTTT. Drawing the rest from reference TRBV11-1 and TRBJ1-4, the complete variable domain is EAEVAQSPRYKITEKSQAVAFWCDPISGHATLYWYRQILGQGPELLVQFQDESVVDDSQLPKDRFSAERLKGVDSTLKIQPAELGDSAMYLCASSLTTGAEEEKLFFGSGTQLSVL.

In the case of this clone: Other DNA sequences in this sample translate to the same CDR3. The J gene is TRBJ2-7, the V gene TRBV10-1; D is uncertain. V lost 0 bases and J 6 bases, leaving 9 bases between the germline ends. The CDR3 is 13 amino acids. Germline values: CDR1 WNHNN, CDR2 SYGVQD (reference sequence). The CDR3 loop is CASSESPGGEQYF. The CDR3 DNA is TGCGCCAGCAGTGAGTCACCAGGTGGCGAGCAGTACTTC.

The chain employs TRBV30 and TRBJ1-2, with no clear D. With 0 bases removed from V and 7 bases from J, the gap between germline ends came to 6 bases. This CDR3 comprises 11 residues. CDR1 is GTSNPN and CDR2 is SVGIG in the germline V gene (reference sequence). The CDR3 coding sequence is TGTGCCTGGAGTGTCCTCCCTGGCTACACCTTC. Translated, it gives CAWSVLPGYTF.

The rearrangement links TRBV9 to TRBJ2-7, with a possible D match to TRBD2 (5 bases). This CDR3 has 16 amino acids. V dropped 4 bases and J dropped 3 bases, with 20 bases sitting between them. Per germline, CDR1 SGDLS and CDR2 YYNGEE. The CDR3 loop reads CASSFSGYGEDYEQYF. The CDR3 DNA reads as TGTGCCAGCAGCTTCTCCGGTTACGGGGAAGACTACGAGCAGTACTTC.

A word on this clone: In the same sample, other DNA sequences code for this CDR3. The rearrangement links TRBV27 to TRBJ2-6, with D unresolved. Germline-derived CDR1 and CDR2 are MNHEY and SMNVEV (reference sequence). This CDR3 is 14 amino acids long. V was trimmed by 0 bases and J by 0 bases, leaving 0 bases between them. Written as DNA, the CDR3 is TGTGCCAGCAGTTTATCCTCTGGGGCCAACGTCCTGACTTTC. Its translation: CASSLSSGANVLTF.

This clone appeared a single time. The chain recombines TRBV5-4 with TRBJ2-7; 7 bases align to TRBD2. The ends lost 3 bases at V and 6 bases at J; junction bases unmatched: 3. CDR3 length equals 12 residues. Germline V lookup: CDR1 SGHNT, CDR2 YYREEE (reference sequence). The CDR3 nucleotides read TGTGCCAGCAGCTGGGGAGGGCTCGAGCAGTACTTC. Protein sequence: CASSWGGLEQYF.

Only one count was recorded for this clone. This specimen includes other DNA sequences encoding the same CDR3. This chain joins TRBV7-9 and TRBJ2-7; D uncertain. This CDR3 region has 12 residues. Germline assignment: CDR1 SEHNR and CDR2 FQNEAQ (reference sequence). The V gene lost 3 bases and the J gene lost 7 bases, with 10 bases spanning the gap. The CDR3 DNA reads as TGTGCCAGCAGCTTGGTAGTGGAGGAGCAGTACTTC. This codes for CASSLVVEEQYF.

This sequence joins TRBV13 and TRBJ2-2; 10 bases line up with TRBD2. Trimming cost V 5 bases and J 0 bases; bases outside gene matches: 6. CDR1 and CDR2 (germline): PRHDT, FYEKMQ (reference sequence). CDR3 length equals 17 residues. This chain's CDR3 is CASSRLAGGSNTGELFF. CDR3 nucleotide sequence: TGTGCCAGCAGCAGATTAGCGGGAGGATCGAACACCGGGGAGCTGTTTTTT.

The rearrangement joins TRBV28 to TRBJ1-6, with unresolved D. Trimming shortened V by 1 base and J by 5 bases, and 6 bases separated the two germline ends. This CDR3 spans 14 amino acids. The germline CDR1 and CDR2 sequences are MDHEN and SYDVKM. The CDR3 DNA follows: TGTGCCAGCAGTTTATTCTCAGATAATTCACCCCTCCACTTT. Protein product: CASSLFSDNSPLHF. Variable domain in full (rest from reference TRBV28 and TRBJ1-6): DVKVTQSSRYLVKRTGEKVFLECVQDMDHENMFWYRQDPGLGLRLIYFSYDVKMKEKGDIPEGYSVSREKKERFSLILESASTNQTSMYLCASSLFSDNSPLHFGNGTRLTVT.

For this clone: This CDR3 is also generated by other DNA sequences in the sample. The chain recombines TRBV4-1 with TRBJ2-5; no reliable D call. Per germline, CDR1 MGHRA and CDR2 YSYEKL. The CDR3 is 12 residues long. V dropped 0 bases and J dropped 4 bases, with 3 bases sitting between them. This CDR3 reads CASSQELETQYF. As DNA, the CDR3 is TGCGCCAGCAGCCAAGAGCTAGAGACCCAGTACTTC.